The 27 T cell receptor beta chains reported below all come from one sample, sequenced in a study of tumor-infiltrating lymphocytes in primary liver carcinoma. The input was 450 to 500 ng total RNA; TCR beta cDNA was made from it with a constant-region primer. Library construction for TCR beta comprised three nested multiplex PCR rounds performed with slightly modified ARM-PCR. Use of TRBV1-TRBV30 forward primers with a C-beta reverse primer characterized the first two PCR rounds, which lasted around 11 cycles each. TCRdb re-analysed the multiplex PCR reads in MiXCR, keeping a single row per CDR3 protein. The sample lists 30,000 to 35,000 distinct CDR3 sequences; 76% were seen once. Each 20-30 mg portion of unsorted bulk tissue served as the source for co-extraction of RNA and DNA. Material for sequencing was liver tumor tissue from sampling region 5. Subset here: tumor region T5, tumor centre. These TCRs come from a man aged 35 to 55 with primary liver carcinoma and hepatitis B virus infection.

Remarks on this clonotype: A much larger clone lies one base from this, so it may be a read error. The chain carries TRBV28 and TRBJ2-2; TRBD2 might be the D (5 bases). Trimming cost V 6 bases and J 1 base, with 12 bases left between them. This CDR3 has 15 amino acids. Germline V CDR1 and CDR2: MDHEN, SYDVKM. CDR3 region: CASSYNGKNTGELFF. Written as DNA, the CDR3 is TGTGCCAGCAGCTATAACGGGAAGAACACCGGGGAGCTGTTTTTT.

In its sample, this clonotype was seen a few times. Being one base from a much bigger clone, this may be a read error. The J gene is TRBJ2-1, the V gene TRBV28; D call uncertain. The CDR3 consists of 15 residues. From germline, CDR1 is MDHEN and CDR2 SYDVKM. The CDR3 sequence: CASSPRILVYNEHFF. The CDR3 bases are TGTGCCAGCAGTCCAAGGATCTTGGTCTACAATGAGCACTTCTTC.

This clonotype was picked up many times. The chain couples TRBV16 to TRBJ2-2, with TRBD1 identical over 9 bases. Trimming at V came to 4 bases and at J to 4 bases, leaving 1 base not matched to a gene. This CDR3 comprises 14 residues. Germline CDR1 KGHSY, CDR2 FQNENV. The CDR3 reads CASSPTGGTGELFF. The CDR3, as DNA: TGTGCCAGCAGCCCGACAGGGGGCACCGGGGAGCTGTTTTTT.

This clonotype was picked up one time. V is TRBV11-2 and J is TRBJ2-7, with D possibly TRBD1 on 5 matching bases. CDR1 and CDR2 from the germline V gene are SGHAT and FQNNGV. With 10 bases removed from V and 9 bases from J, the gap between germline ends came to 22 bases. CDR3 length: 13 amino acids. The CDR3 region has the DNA TGTGCCAACGGCTTAGGCAGGGTGGGCGGGCAGTACTTC. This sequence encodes CANGLGRVGGQYF.

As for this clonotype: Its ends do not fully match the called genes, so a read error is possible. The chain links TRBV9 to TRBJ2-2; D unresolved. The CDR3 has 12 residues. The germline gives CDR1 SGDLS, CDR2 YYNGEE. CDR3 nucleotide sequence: TGTGCCAGCAGTGCGAACACCAGGGAGCTGTTTTTT. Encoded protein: CASSANTRELFF.

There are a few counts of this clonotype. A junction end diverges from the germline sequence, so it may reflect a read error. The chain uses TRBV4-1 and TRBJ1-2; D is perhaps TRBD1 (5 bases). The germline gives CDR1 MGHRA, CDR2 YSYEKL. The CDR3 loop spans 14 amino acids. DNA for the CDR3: TGCGCCAGCATCCAAGGAAACAGGAACTATGGCTACACCTTC. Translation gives CASIQGNRNYGYTF.

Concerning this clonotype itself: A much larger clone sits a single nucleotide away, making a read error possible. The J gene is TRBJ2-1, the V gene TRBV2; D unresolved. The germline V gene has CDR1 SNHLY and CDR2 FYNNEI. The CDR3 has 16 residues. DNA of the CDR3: TGTGCCAACAGTAACCACGGACCAACCCTATACAATGAGCAGTTCTTC. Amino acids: CANSNHGPTLYNEQFF.

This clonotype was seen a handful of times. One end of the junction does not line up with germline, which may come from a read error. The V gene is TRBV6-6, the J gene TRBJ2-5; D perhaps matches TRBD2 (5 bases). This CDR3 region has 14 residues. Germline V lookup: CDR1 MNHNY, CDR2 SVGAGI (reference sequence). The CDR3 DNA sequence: TGTGCCAGCAGTGCCGGCGGGCGACAAGAGACCCAGTGCTTC. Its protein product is CASSAGGRQETQCF.

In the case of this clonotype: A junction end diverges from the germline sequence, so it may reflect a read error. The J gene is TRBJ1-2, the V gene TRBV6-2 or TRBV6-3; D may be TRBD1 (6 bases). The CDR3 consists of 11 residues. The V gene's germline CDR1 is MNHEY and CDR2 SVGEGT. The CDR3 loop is CANTGAHGHTF. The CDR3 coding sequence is TGTGCCAACACGGGGGCCCATGGCCACACCTTC.

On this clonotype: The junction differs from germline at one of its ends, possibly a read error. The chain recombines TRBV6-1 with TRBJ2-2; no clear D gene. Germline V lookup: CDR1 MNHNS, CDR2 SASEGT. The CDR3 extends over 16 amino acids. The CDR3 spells CASSEAETCFYWELFF. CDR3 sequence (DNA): TGTGCTAGCAGTGAAGCCGAGACTTGCTTTTACTGGGAACTGTTTTTT.

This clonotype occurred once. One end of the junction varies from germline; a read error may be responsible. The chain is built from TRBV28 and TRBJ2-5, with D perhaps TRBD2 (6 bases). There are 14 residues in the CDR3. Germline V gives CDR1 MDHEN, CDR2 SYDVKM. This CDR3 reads CANSLWAGMEAQYF. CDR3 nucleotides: TGTGCCAACAGTTTATGGGCGGGGATGGAGGCCCAGTACTTC.

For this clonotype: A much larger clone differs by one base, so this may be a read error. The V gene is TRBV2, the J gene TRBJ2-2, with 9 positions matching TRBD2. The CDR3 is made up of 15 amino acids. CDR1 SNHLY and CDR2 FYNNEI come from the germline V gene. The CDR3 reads CASSVASGVTGELLF. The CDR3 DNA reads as TGTGCCAGCAGTGTCGCTAGCGGGGTCACCGGGGAGCTGCTTTTT.

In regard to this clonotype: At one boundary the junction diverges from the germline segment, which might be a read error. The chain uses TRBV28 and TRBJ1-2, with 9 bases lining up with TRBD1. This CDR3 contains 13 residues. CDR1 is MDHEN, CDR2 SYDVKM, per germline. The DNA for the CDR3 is TGTGCCAGCAGCCCGGGACAGGGAGGTGGCTACGCCTTC. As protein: CASSPGQGGGYAF.

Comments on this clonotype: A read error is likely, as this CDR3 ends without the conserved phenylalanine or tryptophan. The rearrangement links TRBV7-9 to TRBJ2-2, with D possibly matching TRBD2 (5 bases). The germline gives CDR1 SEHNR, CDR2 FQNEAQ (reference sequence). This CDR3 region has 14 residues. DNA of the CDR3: TGTGCCAGCAGCTTAGAGTGGGCCGACGGGAAGCTGTTTCTT. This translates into CASSLEWADGKLFL.

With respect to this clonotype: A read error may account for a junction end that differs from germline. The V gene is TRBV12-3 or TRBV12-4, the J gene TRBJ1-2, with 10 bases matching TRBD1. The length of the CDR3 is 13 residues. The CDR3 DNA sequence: TGTGCCGGCAGCCGGACAGGGGGCTATGGCTACACCTTC. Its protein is CAGSRTGGYGYTF.

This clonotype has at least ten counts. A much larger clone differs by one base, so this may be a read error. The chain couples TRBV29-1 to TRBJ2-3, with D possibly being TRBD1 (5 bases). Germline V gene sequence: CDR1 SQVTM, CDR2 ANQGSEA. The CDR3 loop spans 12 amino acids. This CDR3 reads CSVEGSTGTQYF. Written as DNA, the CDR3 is TGCAGCGTTGAGGGAAGTACAGGTACGCAGTATTTT.

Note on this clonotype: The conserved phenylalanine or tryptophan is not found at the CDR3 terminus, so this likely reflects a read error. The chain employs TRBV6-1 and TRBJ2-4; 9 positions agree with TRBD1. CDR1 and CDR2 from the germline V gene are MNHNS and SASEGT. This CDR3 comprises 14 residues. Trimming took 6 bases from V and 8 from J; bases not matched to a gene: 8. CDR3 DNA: TGTGCCAGCAGGACAGGGACAGGGAGGGACATTCAGTACTAC. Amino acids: CASRTGTGRDIQYY.

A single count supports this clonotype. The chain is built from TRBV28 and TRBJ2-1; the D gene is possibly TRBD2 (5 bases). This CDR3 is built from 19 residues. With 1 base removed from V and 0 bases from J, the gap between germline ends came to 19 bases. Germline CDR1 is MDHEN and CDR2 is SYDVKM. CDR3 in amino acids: CASSLFRLAGPSSYNEQFF. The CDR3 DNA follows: TGTGCCAGCAGTTTATTCAGGCTAGCTGGCCCTAGCTCCTACAATGAGCAGTTCTTC.

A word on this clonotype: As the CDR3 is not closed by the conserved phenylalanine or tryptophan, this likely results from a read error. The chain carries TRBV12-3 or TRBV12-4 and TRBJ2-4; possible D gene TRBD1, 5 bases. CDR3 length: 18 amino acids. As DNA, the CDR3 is TGTGCCAGCAGTTTATGGGATGGGGCGGACATAGCCAAAAACATCCAGTACTCC. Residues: CASSLWDGADIAKNIQYS.

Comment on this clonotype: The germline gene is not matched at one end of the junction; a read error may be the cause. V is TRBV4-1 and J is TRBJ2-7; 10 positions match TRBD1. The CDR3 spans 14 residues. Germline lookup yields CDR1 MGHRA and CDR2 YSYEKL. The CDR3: CASSQGDRGGEHYF. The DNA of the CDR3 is TGCGCCAGCAGTCAAGGGGACAGGGGAGGCGAGCATTACTTC.

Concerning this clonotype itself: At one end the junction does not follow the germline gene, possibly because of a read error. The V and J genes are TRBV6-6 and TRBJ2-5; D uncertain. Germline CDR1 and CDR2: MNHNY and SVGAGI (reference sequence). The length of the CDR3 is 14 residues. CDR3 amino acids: CTSIYQWQEETQYF. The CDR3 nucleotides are TGTACCAGCATTTACCAATGGCAGGAAGAGACACAGTACTTC.

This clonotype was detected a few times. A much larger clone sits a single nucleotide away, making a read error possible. CDR3 bases: TGCACCAGCAGCGAGACTAGCGGGGAGACCGGGGAGCTGTTTTTT. This translates into CTSSETSGETGELFF. The genes are TRBV5-1 and TRBJ2-2, with TRBD2 matching 11 bases. The CDR3 consists of 15 residues. Germline CDR1 reads SGHRS; CDR2 reads YFSETQ. The full variable domain, rest sourced from reference TRBV5-1 and TRBJ2-2, is KAGVTQTPRYLIKTRGQQVTLSCSPISGHRSVSWYQQTPGQGLQFLFEYFSETQRNKGNFPGRFSGRQFSNSRSEMNVSTLELGDSALYLCTSSETSGETGELFFGEGSRLTVL.

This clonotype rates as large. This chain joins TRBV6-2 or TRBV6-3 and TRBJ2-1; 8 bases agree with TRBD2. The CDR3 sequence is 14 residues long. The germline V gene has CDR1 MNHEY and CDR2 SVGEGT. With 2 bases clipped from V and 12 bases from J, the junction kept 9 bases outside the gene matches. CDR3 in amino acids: CASSYQRERPWQFF. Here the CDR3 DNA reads TGTGCCAGCAGTTACCAGCGGGAGCGCCCCTGGCAGTTCTTC.

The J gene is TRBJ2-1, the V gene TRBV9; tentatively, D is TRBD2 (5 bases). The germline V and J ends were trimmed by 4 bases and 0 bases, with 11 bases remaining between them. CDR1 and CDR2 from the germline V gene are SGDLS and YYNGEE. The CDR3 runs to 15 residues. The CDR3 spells CASSPGFSSYNEQFF. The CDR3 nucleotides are TGTGCCAGCAGCCCGGGATTCAGCTCCTACAATGAGCAGTTCTTC.

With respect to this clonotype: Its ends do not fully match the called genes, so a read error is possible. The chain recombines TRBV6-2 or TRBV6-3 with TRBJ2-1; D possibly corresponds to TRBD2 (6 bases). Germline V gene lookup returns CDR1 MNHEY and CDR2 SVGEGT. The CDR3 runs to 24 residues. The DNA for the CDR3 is TGTGACAGCAGTTACCCGCGGCCCTGCGGGGTGATCTCCTATCGACATGACCGAGACAATGAGCAGTTCTTC. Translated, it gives CDSSYPRPCGVISYRHDRDNEQFF.

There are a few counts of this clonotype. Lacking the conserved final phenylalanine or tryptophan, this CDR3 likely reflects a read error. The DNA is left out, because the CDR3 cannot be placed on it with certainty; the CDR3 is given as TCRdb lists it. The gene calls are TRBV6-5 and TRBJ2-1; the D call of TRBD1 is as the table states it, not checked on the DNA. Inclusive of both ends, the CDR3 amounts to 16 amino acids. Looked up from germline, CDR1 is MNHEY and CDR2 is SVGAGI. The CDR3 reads CASSYSTGGPINERFS.

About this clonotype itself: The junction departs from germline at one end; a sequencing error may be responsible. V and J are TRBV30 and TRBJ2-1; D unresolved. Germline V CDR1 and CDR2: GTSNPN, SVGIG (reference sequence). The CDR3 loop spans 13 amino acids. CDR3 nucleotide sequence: TGTACCTGGAGTGCACTTCTCCGGGATGAGCAGTTCTTC. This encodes CTWSALLRDEQFF.